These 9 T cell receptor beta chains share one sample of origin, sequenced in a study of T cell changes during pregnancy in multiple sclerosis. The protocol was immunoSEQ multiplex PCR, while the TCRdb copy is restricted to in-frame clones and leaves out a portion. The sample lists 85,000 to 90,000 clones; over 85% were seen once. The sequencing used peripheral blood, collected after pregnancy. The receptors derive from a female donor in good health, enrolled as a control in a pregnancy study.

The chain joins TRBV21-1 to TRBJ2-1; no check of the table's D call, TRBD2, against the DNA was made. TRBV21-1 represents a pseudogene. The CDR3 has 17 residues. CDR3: CAELWTSGPFSYNEQFF. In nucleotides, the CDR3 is TGTGCCGAACTATGGACTAGCGGGCCCTTCTCCTACAATGAGCAGTTCTTC.

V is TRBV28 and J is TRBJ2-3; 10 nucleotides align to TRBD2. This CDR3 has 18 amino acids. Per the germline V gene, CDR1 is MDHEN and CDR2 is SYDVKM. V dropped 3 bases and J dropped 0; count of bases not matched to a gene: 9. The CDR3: CASSFESSGSPSTDTQYF. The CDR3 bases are TGTGCCAGCAGTTTTGAGTCTAGCGGGAGCCCCAGCACAGATACGCAGTATTTT.

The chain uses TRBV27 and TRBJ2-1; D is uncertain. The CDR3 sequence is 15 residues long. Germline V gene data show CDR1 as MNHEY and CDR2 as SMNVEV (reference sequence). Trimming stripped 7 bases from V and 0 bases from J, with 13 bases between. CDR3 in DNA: TGTGCCAGCACCCCAAGCTACGGCTCCTACAATGAGCAGTTCTTC. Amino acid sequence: CASTPSYGSYNEQFF.

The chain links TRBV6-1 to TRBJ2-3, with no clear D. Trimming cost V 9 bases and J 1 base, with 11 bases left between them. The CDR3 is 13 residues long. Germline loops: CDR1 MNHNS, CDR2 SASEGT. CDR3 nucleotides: TGTGCCAGAAAAAGAGACTGCACAGATACGCAGTATTTT. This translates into CARKRDCTDTQYF.

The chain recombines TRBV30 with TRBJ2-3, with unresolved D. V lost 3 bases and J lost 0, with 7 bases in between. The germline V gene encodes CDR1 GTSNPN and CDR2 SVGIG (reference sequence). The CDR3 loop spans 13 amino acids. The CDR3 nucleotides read TGTGCCTGGAGCTGGCAGAGCACAGATACGCAGTATTTT. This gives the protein CAWSWQSTDTQYF.

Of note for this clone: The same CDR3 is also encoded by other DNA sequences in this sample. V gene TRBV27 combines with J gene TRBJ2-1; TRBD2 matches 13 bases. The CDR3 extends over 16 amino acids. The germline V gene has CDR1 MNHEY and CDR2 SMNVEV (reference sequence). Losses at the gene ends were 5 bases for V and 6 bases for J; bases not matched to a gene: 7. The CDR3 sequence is CASSPRTSGSGNEQFF. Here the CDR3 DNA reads TGTGCCAGCAGTCCCAGGACTAGCGGGAGTGGCAATGAGCAGTTCTTC.

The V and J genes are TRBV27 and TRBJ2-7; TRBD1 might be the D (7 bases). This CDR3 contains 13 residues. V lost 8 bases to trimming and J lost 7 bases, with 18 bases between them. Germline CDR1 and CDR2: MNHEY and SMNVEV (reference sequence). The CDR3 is CASARDSGGEQYF. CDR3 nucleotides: TGTGCCAGCGCCCGGGACAGCGGAGGGGAGCAGTACTTC.

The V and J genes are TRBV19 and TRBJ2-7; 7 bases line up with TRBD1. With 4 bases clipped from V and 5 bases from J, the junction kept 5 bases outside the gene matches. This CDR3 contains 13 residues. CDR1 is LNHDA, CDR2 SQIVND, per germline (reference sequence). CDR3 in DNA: TGTGCCAGTAGTAAGGGGGCGGACCACGAGCAGTACTTC. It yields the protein CASSKGADHEQYF.

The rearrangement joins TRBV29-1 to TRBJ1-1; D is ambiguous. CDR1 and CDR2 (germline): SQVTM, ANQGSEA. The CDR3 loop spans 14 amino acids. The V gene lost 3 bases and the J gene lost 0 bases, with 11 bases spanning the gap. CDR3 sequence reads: CSVDLPRMNTEAFF. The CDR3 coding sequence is TGCAGCGTTGACCTTCCTAGAATGAACACTGAAGCTTTCTTT.